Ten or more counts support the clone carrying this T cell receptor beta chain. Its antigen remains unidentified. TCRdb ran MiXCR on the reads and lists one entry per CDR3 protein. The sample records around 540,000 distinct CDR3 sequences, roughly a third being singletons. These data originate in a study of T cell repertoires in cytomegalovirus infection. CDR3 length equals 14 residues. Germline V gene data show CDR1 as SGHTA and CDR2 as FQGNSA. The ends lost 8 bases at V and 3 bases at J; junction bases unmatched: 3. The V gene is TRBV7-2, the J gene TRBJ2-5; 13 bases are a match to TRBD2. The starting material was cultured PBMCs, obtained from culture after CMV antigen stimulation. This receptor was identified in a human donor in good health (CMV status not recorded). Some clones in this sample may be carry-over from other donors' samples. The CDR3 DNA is TGTGCCAGCCGACTAGCGGGAGGAAAAGAGACCCAGTACTTC. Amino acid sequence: CASRLAGGKETQYF. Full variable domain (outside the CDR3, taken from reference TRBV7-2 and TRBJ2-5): GAGVSQSPSNKVTEKGKDVELRCDPISGHTALYWYRQSLGQGLEFLIYFQGNSAPDKSGLPSDRFSAERTGGSVSTLTIQRTQQEDSAVYLCASRLAGGKETQYFGPGTRLLVL.